A selection of T cell receptor beta chains follows, all from one sample in a study of T cells in Graves' hyperthyroidism and ophthalmopathy. TCRdb passed the multiplex PCR reads through MiXCR, listing each CDR3 protein once. The sample yields roughly 740,000 distinct CDR3 sequences, about a sixth seen once. Specimen: blood. These receptor sequences come from a man aged 18 to 29 with Graves' hyperthyroidism. Each CDR3 is given with its conserved first and last residue. A D gene is named only where the DNA matches it firmly. Size values are once, few and many counts, or a class for expanded clones, and some rows have none.

abundance,j_gene,d_gene,v_gene,CDR3aa,CDR3nt
-,TRBJ1-2,-,TRBV4-2,CASSQDTGTDAGFLYGYTF,TGTGCCAGCAGCCAAGACACCGGGACCGACGCCGGTTTTCTCTATGGCTACACCTTC
few,TRBJ1-5,-,TRBV9,CASSVSPNQPQHF,TGTGCCAGCAGCGTATCGCCTAATCAGCCCCAGCATTTT
many,TRBJ1-1,-,TRBV6-5,CASSWGLGTEAFF,TGTGCCAGCAGTTGGGGGCTGGGCACTGAAGCTTTCTTT
-,TRBJ2-7,TRBD1,TRBV19,CASSPSRDRGGLYEQYF,TGTGCCAGTAGTCCTTCGCGGGACAGGGGAGGGTTGTACGAGCAGTACTTC
many,TRBJ2-4,TRBD2,TRBV2,CASFGLARFKNIQYF,TGTGCCAGTTTTGGACTAGCGAGGTTCAAAAACATTCAGTACTTC
few,TRBJ1-1,-,TRBV4-3,CASSQEEGFDTEAFF,TGCGCCAGCAGCCAAGAAGAAGGGTTCGACACTGAAGCTTTCTTT
many,TRBJ2-7,TRBD2,TRBV24-1,CATSNPSGGGSYEQYF,TGTGCCACCAGCAATCCAAGCGGGGGAGGGTCCTACGAGCAGTACTTC
-,TRBJ2-7,TRBD2,TRBV28,CASSLYGTSGVYEQYF,TGTGCCAGCAGTTTATATGGGACTAGCGGTGTCTACGAGCAGTACTTC
few,TRBJ2-5,-,TRBV6-2/TRBV6-3,CASSFSNRGETQYF,TGTGCCAGCAGTTTTTCGAACCGGGGAGAGACCCAGTACTTC
-,TRBJ2-4,TRBD2,TRBV29-1,CSGQLAGGPSQYF,TGCAGCGGTCAGTTGGCGGGAGGGCCTAGTCAGTACTTC
-,TRBJ1-2,-,TRBV19,CASNPGFGYGYTF,TGTGCCAGTAACCCAGGTTTTGGCTATGGCTACACCTTC